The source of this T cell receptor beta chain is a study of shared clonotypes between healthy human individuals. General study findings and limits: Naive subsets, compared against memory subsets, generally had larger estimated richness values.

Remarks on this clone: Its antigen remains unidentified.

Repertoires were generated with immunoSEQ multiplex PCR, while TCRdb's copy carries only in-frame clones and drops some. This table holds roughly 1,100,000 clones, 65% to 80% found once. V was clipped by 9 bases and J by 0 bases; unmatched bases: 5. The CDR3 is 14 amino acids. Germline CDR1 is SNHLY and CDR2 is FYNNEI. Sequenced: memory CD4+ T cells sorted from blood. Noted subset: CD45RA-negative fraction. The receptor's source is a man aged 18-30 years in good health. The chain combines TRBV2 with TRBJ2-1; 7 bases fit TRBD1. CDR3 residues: CASPGQSSYNEQFF. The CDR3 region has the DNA TGTGCCAGTCCGGGACAGAGCTCCTACAATGAGCAGTTCTTC.